These 7 T cell receptor beta chains were sequenced from one sample in a study of shared clonotypes between healthy human individuals. TCRdb keeps only in-frame clones here, not all; method: immunoSEQ multiplex PCR. The repertoire includes 950,000 to 1,300,000 clones, 70% to 80% of them detected once, and approximately 1.5% sits in the top ten. The sample was memory CD4+ T cells sorted from blood. As for subset: CD45RA-negative fraction. The receptors were gathered from a man younger than 30 in good health.

This clone was detected only a few times. The gene calls are TRBV30 and TRBJ1-6; D may be TRBD1 (6 bases). V shed 0 bases and J shed 7 bases, with 13 bases lying between them. The CDR3 spans 15 residues. Germline CDR1 GTSNPN, CDR2 SVGIG (reference sequence). The CDR3 loop reads CAWSVLPGANSPLHF. CDR3 bases: TGTGCCTGGAGTGTACTCCCGGGGGCGAATTCACCCCTCCACTTT. Full variable domain (outside the CDR3, taken from reference TRBV30 and TRBJ1-6): SQTIHQWPATLVQPVGSPLSLECTVEGTSNPNLYWYRQAAGRGLQLLFYSVGIGQISSEVPQNLSASRPQDRQFILSSKKLLLSDSGFYLCAWSVLPGANSPLHFGNGTRLTVT.

This clone was seen only once. The chain employs TRBV20-1 and TRBJ2-7; D gene unclear. The germline V gene encodes CDR1 DFQATT and CDR2 SNEGSKA (reference sequence). The CDR3 totals 11 residues. Trimming took off 0 bases at V and 12 bases at J, with 12 bases between the two ends. CDR3 nucleotides: TGCAGTGCTAGAGATAGGGAAAGTGGGTACTTC. It codes for CSARDRESGYF.

The table lists this clone with a count of one. This sample also contains other DNA sequences that code for the same CDR3. The chain combines TRBV7-2 with TRBJ1-1; no clear D. The CDR3 is made up of 14 amino acids. Germline V lookup: CDR1 SGHTA, CDR2 FQGNSA. The germline V and J ends were trimmed by 3 bases and 0 bases, with 8 bases remaining between them. This CDR3 is CASSFSFMNTEAFF. For the CDR3, the DNA is TGTGCCAGCAGCTTCAGTTTTATGAACACTGAAGCTTTCTTT.

V usage is TRBV10-1 and J usage is TRBJ2-5; no clear D gene. The length of the CDR3 is 13 residues. Germline loops: CDR1 WNHNN, CDR2 SYGVQD (reference sequence). The V end was cut by 4 bases, the J end by 3 bases, with 9 bases between. The DNA for the CDR3 is TGCGCCAGCAGTGCCCGACTTAAAGAGACCCAGTACTTC. Translation: CASSARLKETQYF.

This chain links TRBV6-5 with TRBJ1-1; D gene ambiguous. The CDR3 is made up of 13 amino acids. V was pared by 4 bases and J by 3 bases, with 9 bases between. Germline V gene lookup returns CDR1 MNHEY and CDR2 SVGAGI. The CDR3 here is CASSLLWHTEAFF. In DNA, the CDR3 is TGTGCCAGCAGTTTACTATGGCACACTGAAGCTTTCTTT.

This chain joins TRBV29-1 and TRBJ2-1; 12 bases agree with TRBD1. Germline values: CDR1 SQVTM, CDR2 ANQGSEA. The trim removed 7 bases at V and 6 bases at J, leaving 7 bases unmatched. The CDR3 is 14 amino acids. CDR3: CSARDRGQGNEQFF. CDR3 DNA: TGCAGCGCCAGGGACAGGGGGCAAGGCAATGAGCAGTTCTTC.

The rearrangement joins TRBV2 to TRBJ2-5, with TRBD2 matching 12 bases. Germline values: CDR1 SNHLY, CDR2 FYNNEI. V shed 2 bases and J 6 bases; nucleotides not matched to a gene: 4. The CDR3 spans 15 residues. The CDR3 protein is CASSESSGGAKTQYF. CDR3 DNA sequence: TGTGCCAGCAGTGAATCTAGCGGGGGGGCGAAGACCCAGTACTTC. Drawing the rest from reference TRBV2 and TRBJ2-5, the complete variable domain is EPEVTQTPSHQVTQMGQEVILRCVPISNHLYFYWYRQILGQKVEFLVSFYNNEISEKSEIFDDQFSVERPDGSNFTLKIRSTKLEDSAMYFCASSESSGGAKTQYFGPGTRLLVL.